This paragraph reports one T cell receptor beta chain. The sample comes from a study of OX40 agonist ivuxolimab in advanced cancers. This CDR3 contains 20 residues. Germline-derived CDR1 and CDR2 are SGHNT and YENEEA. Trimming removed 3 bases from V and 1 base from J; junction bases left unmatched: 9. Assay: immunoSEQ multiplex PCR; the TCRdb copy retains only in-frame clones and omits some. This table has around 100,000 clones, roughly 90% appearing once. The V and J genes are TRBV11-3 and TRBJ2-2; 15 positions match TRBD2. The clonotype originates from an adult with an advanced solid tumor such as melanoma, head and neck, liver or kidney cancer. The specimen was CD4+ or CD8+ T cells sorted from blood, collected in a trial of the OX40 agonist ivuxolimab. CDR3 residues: CASSFPPGLAGGLNTGELFF. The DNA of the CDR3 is TGTGCCAGCAGCTTTCCGCCGGGACTAGCGGGAGGTCTGAACACCGGGGAGCTGTTTTTT.